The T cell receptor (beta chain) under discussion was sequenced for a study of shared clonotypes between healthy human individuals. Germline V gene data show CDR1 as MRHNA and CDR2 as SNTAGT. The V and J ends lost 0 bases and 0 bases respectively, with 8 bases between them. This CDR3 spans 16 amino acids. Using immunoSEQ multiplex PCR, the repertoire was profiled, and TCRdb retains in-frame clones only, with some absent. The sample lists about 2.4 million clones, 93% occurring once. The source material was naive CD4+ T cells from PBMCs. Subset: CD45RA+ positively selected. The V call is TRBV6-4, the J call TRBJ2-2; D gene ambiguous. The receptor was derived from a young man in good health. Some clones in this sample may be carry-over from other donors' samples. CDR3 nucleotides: TGTGCCAGCAGTGACTCAATCACCCCGAACACCGGGGAGCTGTTTTTT. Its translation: CASSDSITPNTGELFF.